The 21 T cell receptor beta chains given below trace back to one sample, sequenced in a study of OX40 agonist ivuxolimab in advanced cancers. Profiling relied on immunoSEQ multiplex PCR, and the TCRdb table lists in-frame clones only, not all of them. This sample carries about 81,000 clones, more than 85% of them seen once, and the ten largest clones take roughly an eighth. The sample consisted of CD4+ or CD8+ T cells sorted from blood, taken in a trial of the OX40 agonist ivuxolimab. All receptors derive from an adult with an advanced solid tumor such as melanoma, head and neck, liver or kidney cancer.

The rearrangement links TRBV9 to TRBJ2-2; TRBD2 agrees at 7 bases. Per germline, CDR1 SGDLS and CDR2 YYNGEE. After removal of 4 bases from V and 3 bases from J, the junction contained 9 bases not matched to a gene. The CDR3 has 16 residues. The CDR3 DNA sequence: TGTGCCAGCAGCTTGACTAGCTCGACCTACACCGGGGAGCTGTTTTTT. Its protein product is CASSLTSSTYTGELFF.

The CDR3 DNA is TGCGCCAGCAGCCAATTCTCTGGGGCAGATACGCAGTATTTT. Translating it yields CASSQFSGADTQYF. This chain connects TRBV4-1 to TRBJ2-3; D is undetermined. Germline CDR1 reads MGHRA; CDR2 reads YSYEKL. V shed 2 bases and J shed 4 bases, with 10 bases lying between them. This CDR3 comprises 14 residues.

The chain is built from TRBV15 and TRBJ1-6; D possibly corresponds to TRBD1 (6 bases). This CDR3 has 15 residues. Germline CDR1 is LNHNV and CDR2 is YYDKDF (reference sequence). V lost 0 bases and J lost 7, with 10 bases in between. In nucleotides, the CDR3 is TGTGCCACCAGCAGAGATCTCGGGACAAATTCACCCCTCCACTTT. Translating gives CATSRDLGTNSPLHF.

This chain uses TRBV11-2 with TRBJ2-2; 7 bases line up with TRBD1. Per the germline V gene, CDR1 is SGHAT and CDR2 is FQNNGV. Trimming removed 5 bases from V and 3 bases from J; junction bases left unmatched: 9. This CDR3 region has 16 residues. DNA of the CDR3: TGTGCCAGCAGCCATATCGGGACAGCGGACACCGGGGAGCTGTTTTTT. Its protein is CASSHIGTADTGELFF.

As DNA, the CDR3 is TGTGCCAGCAGGACCGGACAGGGAGACTCTGAAGCTTTCTTT. Protein product: CASRTGQGDSEAFF. The rearrangement joins TRBV2 to TRBJ1-1; 8 bases align to TRBD1. This CDR3 spans 14 amino acids. Per germline, CDR1 SNHLY and CDR2 FYNNEI. Trimming removed 6 bases from V and 6 bases from J; junction bases left unmatched: 9.

As regards this clone: The junction differs from germline at one of its ends, possibly a read error. The gene calls are TRBV7-9 and TRBJ2-2; D is ambiguous. Germline loops: CDR1 SEHNR, CDR2 FQNEAQ (reference sequence). The CDR3 consists of 11 residues. This chain's CDR3 is CASRNPGELFF. CDR3 nucleotides: TGTGCCAGCAGGAACCCCGGGGAGCTGTTTTTT.

A note on this clone: This specimen includes other DNA sequences encoding the same CDR3. This chain uses TRBV28 with TRBJ1-5, with 8 bases lining up with TRBD1. The CDR3 spans 14 residues. J was trimmed by 4 bases and V by 6 bases; bases with no gene match: 5. Germline CDR1 reads MDHEN; CDR2 reads SYDVKM. CDR3 coding DNA: TGTGCCAGCAGCCGGGACAGGAGTAATCAGCCCCAGCATTTT. This encodes CASSRDRSNQPQHF.

The chain uses TRBV29-1 and TRBJ1-2; perhaps TRBD1 as D (5 bases). The V gene lost 2 bases and the J gene lost 0 bases, with 7 bases spanning the gap. Per germline, CDR1 SQVTM and CDR2 ANQGSEA. The CDR3 runs to 13 residues. The CDR3 DNA follows: TGCAGCGTTGAATTGGGGGCTAACTATGGCTACACCTTC. It translates to CSVELGANYGYTF.

The chain joins TRBV6-5 to TRBJ2-3; the D gene could be TRBD1 or TRBD2 (5 bases each). Per the germline V gene, CDR1 is MNHEY and CDR2 is SVGAGI. CDR3 length equals 15 residues. V was shortened by 0 bases and J by 4 bases, with 11 bases between the two germline ends. The CDR3 is CASSYSSGPSDTQYF. In DNA, the CDR3 is TGTGCCAGCAGTTACTCCTCGGGACCATCAGATACGCAGTATTTT.

This clone occurred a few times. This rearrangement joins TRBV4-1 to TRBJ1-1; D not certain. Looked up from germline, CDR1 is MGHRA and CDR2 is YSYEKL. The CDR3 runs 14 residues. Between the trimmed V and J ends, which lost 3 bases and 1 base, there was a span of 9 bases. CDR3 in amino acids: CASSHERWNTEAFF. CDR3 DNA: TGCGCCAGCAGCCACGAAAGGTGGAACACTGAAGCTTTCTTT.

The chain combines TRBV19 with TRBJ2-7; 9 positions match TRBD1. Trimming removed 1 base from V and 6 bases from J; junction bases left unmatched: 7. Germline CDR1 reads LNHDA; CDR2 reads SQIVND (reference sequence). The CDR3 spans 15 residues. The CDR3 DNA is TGTGCCAGTAGTATAGGTGGACAGGGGCATGGCGAGCAGTACTTC. Encoded protein: CASSIGGQGHGEQYF.

This clone was observed a few times. V gene TRBV5-1 combines with J gene TRBJ1-2; D call uncertain. Trimming left V 0 bases short and J 2 bases short, with 8 bases between. Germline CDR1 is SGHRS and CDR2 is YFSETQ. The CDR3 runs to 14 residues. CDR3 in DNA: TGCGCCAGCAGCTTGGCTCAGGACAACTATGGCTACACCTTC. Translating it yields CASSLAQDNYGYTF.

The V gene is TRBV19, the J gene TRBJ2-7, with D maybe TRBD2 (7 bases). This CDR3 is 14 amino acids long. Germline V gives CDR1 LNHDA, CDR2 SQIVND (reference sequence). Trimming took off 5 bases at V and 2 bases at J, with 13 bases between the two ends. The CDR3 sequence is CASSSGGPPYEQYF. Written as DNA, the CDR3 is TGTGCCAGTAGTTCCGGGGGGCCGCCCTACGAGCAGTACTTC.

The chain has TRBV6-5 and TRBJ2-7; tentatively, D is TRBD1 or TRBD2 (5 bases each). The germline V gene has CDR1 MNHEY and CDR2 SVGAGI. The CDR3 contains 14 residues. The V gene lost 4 bases and the J gene lost 3 bases, with 13 bases spanning the gap. This chain's CDR3 is CASSSGGVNYEQYF. In DNA, the CDR3 is TGTGCCAGCAGTTCTGGGGGTGTTAACTACGAGCAGTACTTC.

The chain links TRBV4-1 to TRBJ2-7; D is perhaps TRBD2 (5 bases). V lost 1 base to trimming and J lost 0 bases, with 10 bases between them. CDR1 is MGHRA, CDR2 YSYEKL, per germline. The CDR3 extends over 15 amino acids. The CDR3 DNA reads TGCGCCAGCAGCCAAGGAAGAGGACTCTCCTACGAGCAGTACTTC. Protein product: CASSQGRGLSYEQYF.

The chain recombines TRBV2 with TRBJ2-7; 8 nucleotides line up with TRBD1. V shed 7 bases, J shed 6 bases, and the junction held 11 bases outside the gene matches. Germline V gives CDR1 SNHLY, CDR2 FYNNEI. There are 14 residues in the CDR3. The CDR3 coding sequence is TGTGCCAGCATCCAGGGGACAGGTGCCTCCGAGCAGTACTTC. Amino acids: CASIQGTGASEQYF.

The genes are TRBV19 and TRBJ1-5; D uncertain. Germline lookup yields CDR1 LNHDA and CDR2 SQIVND (reference sequence). The CDR3 is 11 residues long. Deletions cut 5 bases from V and 4 bases from J, with 3 bases between. DNA of the CDR3: TGTGCCAGTAGTCCGAATCAGCCCCAGCATTTT. Protein product: CASSPNQPQHF.

The rearrangement links TRBV14 to TRBJ1-5, with unresolved D. Per the germline V gene, CDR1 is SGHDN and CDR2 is FVKESK. V was trimmed by 1 base and J by 2 bases, leaving 9 bases between them. The CDR3 is 15 amino acids. The chain's CDR3 is CASSQGGRGNQPQHF. The CDR3 nucleotides read TGTGCCAGCAGCCAAGGGGGAAGGGGCAATCAGCCCCAGCATTTT.

The chain uses TRBV5-1 and TRBJ2-7, with unresolved D. V lost 4 bases and J 1 base, leaving 15 bases between the germline ends. This CDR3 region has 15 residues. In germline, CDR1 is SGHRS, CDR2 YFSETQ. CDR3 DNA sequence: TGCGCCAGCAGCCTCCTCGAGCGTACATCCTACGAGCAGTACTTC. It specifies CASSLLERTSYEQYF.

The chain employs TRBV11-2 and TRBJ1-2, with D unresolved. Germline CDR1 is SGHAT and CDR2 is FQNNGV. CDR3 length: 16 residues. With 1 base removed from V and 4 bases from J, the gap between germline ends came to 16 bases. As DNA, the CDR3 is TGTGCCAGCAGCTTAGGGAGGGCTTTAGGCGGCTATGGCTACACCTTC. Amino acid sequence: CASSLGRALGGYGYTF.

The CDR3 loop is CASSGLAGYNEQFF. Here the CDR3 DNA reads TGTGCCAGCAGCGGACTAGCGGGATACAATGAGCAGTTCTTC. The chain recombines TRBV2 with TRBJ2-1, with TRBD2 matching 12 bases. V shed 6 bases, J shed 4 bases, and the junction held 1 base outside the gene matches. CDR1 and CDR2 from the germline V gene are SNHLY and FYNNEI. This CDR3 is 14 amino acids long. Based on the CDR3 plus reference TRBV2 and TRBJ2-1, the full variable domain is EPEVTQTPSHQVTQMGQEVILRCVPISNHLYFYWYRQILGQKVEFLVSFYNNEISEKSEIFDDQFSVERPDGSNFTLKIRSTKLEDSAMYFCASSGLAGYNEQFFGPGTRLTVL.